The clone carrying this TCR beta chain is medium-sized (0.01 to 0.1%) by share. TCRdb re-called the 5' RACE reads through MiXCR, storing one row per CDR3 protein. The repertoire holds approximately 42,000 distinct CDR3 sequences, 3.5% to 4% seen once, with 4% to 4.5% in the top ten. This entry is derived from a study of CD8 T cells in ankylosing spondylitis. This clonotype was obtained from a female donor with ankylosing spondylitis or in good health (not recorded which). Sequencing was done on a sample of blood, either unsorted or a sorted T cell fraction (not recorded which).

CDR3 sequence (DNA): TGTGCCAGCAGCCCCCGGGGACTAGCGGGCTACGAGCAGTACTTC. It codes for CASSPRGLAGYEQYF. The chain links TRBV9 to TRBJ2-7; 12 bases are shared with TRBD2. Per the germline V gene, CDR1 is SGDLS and CDR2 is YYNGEE. V shed 4 bases and J 3 bases; nucleotides not matched to a gene: 5. This CDR3 has 15 residues.